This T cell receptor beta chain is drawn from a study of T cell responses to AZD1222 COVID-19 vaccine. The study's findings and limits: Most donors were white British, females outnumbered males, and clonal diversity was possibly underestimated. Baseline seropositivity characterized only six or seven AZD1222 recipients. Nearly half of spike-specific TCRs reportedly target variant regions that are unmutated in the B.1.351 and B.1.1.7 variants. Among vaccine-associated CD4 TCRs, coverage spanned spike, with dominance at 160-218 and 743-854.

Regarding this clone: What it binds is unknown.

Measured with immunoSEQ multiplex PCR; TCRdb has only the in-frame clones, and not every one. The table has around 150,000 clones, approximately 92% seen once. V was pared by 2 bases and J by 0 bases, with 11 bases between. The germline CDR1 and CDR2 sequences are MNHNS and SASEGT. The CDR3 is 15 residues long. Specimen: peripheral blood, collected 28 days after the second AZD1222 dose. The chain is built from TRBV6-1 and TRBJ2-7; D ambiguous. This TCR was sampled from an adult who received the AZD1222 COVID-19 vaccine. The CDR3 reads CASSERQPSSYEQYF. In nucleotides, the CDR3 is TGTGCCAGCAGTGAAAGGCAGCCGAGCTCCTACGAGCAGTACTTC.